This T cell receptor (beta chain) was recorded in a study of T cells after yellow fever vaccination. Study details: SMART-Seq v4 Ultra Low Input prepared the low-cell-number fractions. Study outcomes and limitations: Repertoires sorted by FACS could include abundant clonotypes that are contaminants from the bulk population. It was a small share of clonotypes that appeared in both CD4 and CD8 compartments.

This clonotype was observed a few times. Its antigen remains unidentified. V lost 1 base, J lost 5 bases, and 4 bases stayed unmatched. The length of the CDR3 is 17 residues. CDR1 and CDR2 (germline): LGHNT, FRNRAP. TCRdb reprocessed the 5' RACE reads via MiXCR and lists one record per CDR3 protein. The sample contains 250,000 to 400,000 distinct CDR3 sequences, approximately 4% of which appear only once. The material was PBMCs, obtained 5 days after the yellow fever booster vaccination. This sequence originates from a man aged 18 to 30 who received the YFV17D yellow fever vaccine. This chain joins TRBV12-5 and TRBJ2-2, with 13 bases matching TRBD2. The CDR3 region is CASGLAGTSGVTGELFF. CDR3 nucleotide sequence: TGTGCTAGTGGTTTGGCCGGGACTAGCGGGGTTACCGGGGAGCTGTTTTTT.